The present T cell receptor (beta chain) was sequenced within a study of T cells expressing NK-cell markers. UMIs accompanied the 5'RACE template switching by which TCR beta cDNA was made. TCRdb reprocessed the 5' RACE reads, with one entry per CDR3 protein and no DNA. This sample contains 350,000 to 450,000 distinct CDR3 sequences. CDR1 is KGHSH and CDR2 is LQKENI in the germline V gene. The CDR3 has 16 amino acids. This sequence joins TRBV18 and TRBJ2-3; TCRdb selects TRBD1, and the lack of DNA leaves this call unchecked. The source is a man aged 18-69 years in good health. Sequencing was performed on blood T cells: a sorted CD56 or NKG2C T cell subset, CD4+ or CD8+ T cells, or bulk PBMC T cells (not recorded which). The CDR3 is CASSAPGQGARDTQYF.